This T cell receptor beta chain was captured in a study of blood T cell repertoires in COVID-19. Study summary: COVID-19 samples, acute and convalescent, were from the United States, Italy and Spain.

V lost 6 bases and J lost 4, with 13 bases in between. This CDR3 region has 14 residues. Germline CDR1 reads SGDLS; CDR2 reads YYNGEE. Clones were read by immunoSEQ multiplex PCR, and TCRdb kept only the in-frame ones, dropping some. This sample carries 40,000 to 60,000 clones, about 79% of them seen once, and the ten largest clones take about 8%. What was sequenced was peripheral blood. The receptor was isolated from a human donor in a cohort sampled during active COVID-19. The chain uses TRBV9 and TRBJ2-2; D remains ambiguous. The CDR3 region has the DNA TGTGCCAGCACCCTCTTTATCGGCACCGGGGAGCTGTTTTTT. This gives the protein CASTLFIGTGELFF.